The T cell receptor beta chain under discussion was sequenced for a study of blood T cell repertoires in COVID-19. Study-wide context: Acute-phase and convalescent COVID-19 samples originated in the United States, Italy and Spain. The analysed material was cDNA or gDNA that came from T cells, B-cell-depleted T cells, or PBMCs.

Per germline, CDR1 LGHNA and CDR2 YNFKEQ. This CDR3 region has 14 residues. Trimming took 1 base from V and 7 from J, leaving 10 bases between them. The sample holds a few counts of this clone. Authors' methods: Amplified reference gene primers provided the basis for estimating nucleated cell counts. Only in-frame clones appear in the TCRdb table, and some are missing; sequencing was by immunoSEQ multiplex PCR. V, J and clone size derive from that table, while D and trimming were established from the DNA sequence. The data hold approximately 230,000 clones, with 84% observed a single time. This clonotype was sampled from a man aged 25-40 years with active or convalescent COVID-19. The J gene is TRBJ2-2, the V gene TRBV4-2; D is unresolved. Sequencing was performed on peripheral blood. CDR3 in amino acids: CASSQVKIYGELFF. The CDR3 DNA reads as TGTGCCAGCAGCCAAGTCAAAATCTACGGGGAGCTGTTTTTT.